This passage covers 14 T cell receptor beta chains from one sample sequenced in a study of cytomegalovirus exposure and HLA in healthy donors. PCR primers comprised 60 Vbeta and 13 Jbeta primers. Using immunoSEQ multiplex PCR, the repertoire was profiled, and TCRdb retains in-frame clones only, with some absent. The repertoire holds over 85,000 clones, around 88% seen once, with 1.5% to 2% in the top ten. Sequencing input: PBMCs. The receptors stem from a man aged 40-55 years in good health and CMV-seronegative.

The rearrangement joins TRBV6-5 to TRBJ1-1; 9 bases align to TRBD1. The CDR3 runs 15 residues. CDR1 is MNHEY and CDR2 is SVGAGI in the germline V gene. V lost 6 bases, J lost 4 bases, and 9 bases stayed unmatched. The DNA of the CDR3 is TGTGCCAGCAGAGTATCATACAGGGGGCCCACTGAAGCTTTCTTT. It translates to CASRVSYRGPTEAFF.

This sequence joins TRBV7-2 and TRBJ2-1, with 7 bases lining up with TRBD1. The CDR3 extends over 13 amino acids. The trim removed 7 bases at V and 5 bases at J, leaving 5 bases unmatched. Germline CDR1 reads SGHTA; CDR2 reads FQGNSA. The DNA for the CDR3 is TGTGCCAGCAACCCCGACAGGGACAATGAGCAGTTCTTC. Amino acids: CASNPDRDNEQFF. Using reference TRBV7-2 and TRBJ2-1 for the parts outside the CDR3, the full variable domain is GAGVSQSPSNKVTEKGKDVELRCDPISGHTALYWYRQSLGQGLEFLIYFQGNSAPDKSGLPSDRFSAERTGGSVSTLTIQRTQQEDSAVYLCASNPDRDNEQFFGPGTRLTVL.

The gene calls are TRBV7-2 and TRBJ2-3; tentative D call: TRBD2 (6 bases). In germline, CDR1 is SGHTA, CDR2 FQGNSA. V lost 2 bases, J lost 10 bases, and 13 bases lay in between. The CDR3 is 13 residues long. The chain's CDR3 is CASSLKTRVSQYF. CDR3 DNA sequence: TGTGCCAGCAGCTTAAAGACTAGAGTATCGCAGTATTTT.

The chain is built from TRBV5-1 and TRBJ2-7; 8 nucleotides agree with TRBD1. The junction had 5 bases not matched to a gene; V was cut back by 4 bases and J by 5 bases. The CDR3 extends over 13 amino acids. Germline loops: CDR1 SGHRS, CDR2 YFSETQ. The CDR3 is CASSRQGSDEQYF. CDR3 DNA: TGCGCCAGCAGCCGACAGGGGAGCGACGAGCAGTACTTC. The whole variable domain, filled in from reference TRBV5-1 and TRBJ2-7, reads KAGVTQTPRYLIKTRGQQVTLSCSPISGHRSVSWYQQTPGQGLQFLFEYFSETQRNKGNFPGRFSGRQFSNSRSEMNVSTLELGDSALYLCASSRQGSDEQYFGPGTRLTVT.

The V and J genes are TRBV5-1 and TRBJ2-7, with TRBD1 matching over 7 bases. V was pared by 4 bases and J by 0 bases, with 7 bases of the junction left unmatched. Per germline, CDR1 SGHRS and CDR2 YFSETQ. The CDR3 is 15 amino acids. The CDR3 is CASSRGQRLSYEQYF. CDR3 bases: TGCGCCAGCAGCCGGGGACAGCGCCTCTCCTACGAGCAGTACTTC.

The rearrangement uses TRBV28 and TRBJ1-4; D ambiguous. CDR1 is MDHEN and CDR2 is SYDVKM in the germline V gene. The CDR3 has 13 residues. Trimming cost V 3 bases and J 5 bases, with 7 bases left between them. The CDR3 loop reads CASSFPGNEKLFF. CDR3 in DNA: TGTGCCAGCAGTTTCCCGGGGAATGAAAAACTGTTTTTT.

This clone was picked up one time. J is TRBJ2-7 and V is TRBV11-2; D gene uncertain. CDR1 and CDR2 from the germline V gene are SGHAT and FQNNGV. V was trimmed by 1 base and J by 5 bases, leaving 9 bases between them. The CDR3 loop spans 13 amino acids. CDR3 in DNA: TGTGCCAGCAGCTTAGTATTGGGCCACGAGCAGTACTTC. Protein: CASSLVLGHEQYF.

Concerning this clone itself: The junction and the germline gene differ at one end; a read error may be behind it. The CDR3, as DNA: TGTGCCAGCAGCCTGGACTTTTACGAGCAGTATTTC. Protein sequence: CASSLDFYEQYF. The chain links TRBV7-2 to TRBJ2-7, with D tentatively TRBD2 (5 bases). From germline, CDR1 is SGHTA and CDR2 FQGNSA. This CDR3 is built from 12 residues.

This rearrangement joins TRBV6-5 to TRBJ1-2, with no clear D. Per the germline V gene, CDR1 is MNHEY and CDR2 is SVGAGI. CDR3 size: 13 residues. With 9 bases removed from V and 0 bases from J, the gap between germline ends came to 11 bases. For the CDR3, the DNA is TGTGCCAGGCCCAATCCAGCTAACTATGGCTACACCTTC. Translated, it gives CARPNPANYGYTF.

V is TRBV2 and J is TRBJ1-5; TRBD1 matches 10 bases. This CDR3 spans 14 amino acids. V trimming: 7 bases; J trimming: 6 bases; junction bases outside the gene matches: 6. In germline, CDR1 is SNHLY, CDR2 FYNNEI. The CDR3 region has the DNA TGTGCCAGCAACGGACAGGGGGGAATTCAGCCCCAGCATTTT. It codes for CASNGQGGIQPQHF.

The J gene is TRBJ1-2, the V gene TRBV11-1, with D unresolved. CDR1 is SGHAT and CDR2 is FQDESV in the germline V gene (reference sequence). The V and J ends lost 2 bases and 5 bases respectively, with 6 bases between them. This CDR3 spans 12 amino acids. CDR3 sequence reads: CASSLQDYGYTF. The CDR3 nucleotides are TGTGCCAGCAGCTTACAGGATTATGGCTACACCTTC.

The rearrangement links TRBV4-1 to TRBJ1-1, with TRBD1 as a possible D gene (6 bases). Trimming removed 5 bases at V and 0 bases at J, with 13 bases between. Germline V lookup: CDR1 MGHRA, CDR2 YSYEKL. The length of the CDR3 is 15 residues. The CDR3 here is CASSFRGHLNTEAFF. For the CDR3, the DNA is TGCGCCAGCAGCTTCCGGGGACACCTGAACACTGAAGCTTTCTTT.

This sequence joins TRBV20-1 and TRBJ2-3, with D possibly being TRBD1 (5 bases). This CDR3 contains 10 residues. Germline CDR1 and CDR2: DFQATT and SNEGSKA (reference sequence). Trimming took off 7 bases at V and 4 bases at J, with 6 bases between the two ends. The chain's CDR3 is CSVRADTQYF. In nucleotides, the CDR3 is TGCAGTGTCAGGGCAGATACGCAGTATTTT.

The gene calls are TRBV19 and TRBJ1-1; TRBD1 aligns across 8 bases. V shed 4 bases, J shed 6 bases, and the junction held 4 bases outside the gene matches. The germline CDR1 and CDR2 sequences are LNHDA and SQIVND (reference sequence). CDR3 length: 13 amino acids. CDR3 sequence (DNA): TGTGCCAGTAGTACCCAGGGGGCCTCTGAAGCTTTCTTT. This codes for CASSTQGASEAFF.